These 27 T cell receptor beta chains were all obtained from the same sample, sequenced in a study of OX40 agonist ivuxolimab in advanced cancers. Clones were sequenced by immunoSEQ multiplex PCR, and TCRdb holds only the in-frame ones, with some missing. The table has about 110,000 clones, approximately 89% seen once; the top ten hold about 0.3%. The starting material was CD4+ or CD8+ T cells sorted from blood, obtained in a trial of the OX40 agonist ivuxolimab. The receptors were sampled from an adult with an advanced solid tumor such as melanoma, head and neck, liver or kidney cancer.

The CDR3 is CASSFKQGSYEQYF. The CDR3, as DNA: TGTGCCAGTAGTTTTAAACAGGGTTCCTACGAGCAGTACTTC. The chain links TRBV19 to TRBJ2-7, with TRBD1 as a possible D gene (6 bases). Per the germline V gene, CDR1 is LNHDA and CDR2 is SQIVND (reference sequence). Trimming shortened V by 5 bases and J by 1 base, and 12 bases separated the two germline ends. This CDR3 spans 14 amino acids.

V is TRBV7-9 and J is TRBJ1-5; unclear D gene. Trimming stripped 1 base from V and 10 bases from J, with 8 bases between. The CDR3 contains 12 residues. Germline CDR1 and CDR2: SEHNR and FQNEAQ (reference sequence). The CDR3 DNA reads TGTGCCAGCAGCTTAGGGGAGAGCCCCCAGCATTTT. It yields the protein CASSLGESPQHF.

As for this clone: The junction departs from the called germline gene at one end, perhaps through a read error. This sequence joins TRBV7-9 and TRBJ1-2, with D hard to call. CDR3 length: 14 amino acids. Germline CDR1 SEHNR, CDR2 FQNEAQ (reference sequence). In nucleotides, the CDR3 is TGTACCAGCAGCATGGGGATTCTTAACTATGGCTACACCTTC. Protein: CTSSMGILNYGYTF.

This clone was recorded only once. This chain connects TRBV6-1 to TRBJ1-1; TRBD1 matches at 8 bases. The CDR3 is 15 residues long. V was pared by 4 bases and J by 1 base, with 5 bases of the junction left unmatched. Germline CDR1 reads MNHNS; CDR2 reads SASEGT. The CDR3 sequence: CASSVYTGGNTEAFF. The CDR3 coding sequence is TGTGCCAGCAGTGTCTACACAGGGGGGAACACTGAAGCTTTCTTT.

This chain uses TRBV30 with TRBJ2-4; D gene uncertain. Germline values: CDR1 GTSNPN, CDR2 SVGIG (reference sequence). The CDR3 runs 12 residues. The ends were cut back, 0 bases at V and 10 bases at J, with 10 bases in the middle. CDR3 sequence reads: CAWSVSGRIQYF. The CDR3 DNA follows: TGTGCCTGGAGTGTCTCGGGCCGGATTCAGTACTTC.

This chain joins TRBV7-6 and TRBJ2-1, with D perhaps matching TRBD1 (5 bases). CDR3 length: 14 residues. Germline assignment: CDR1 SGHVS and CDR2 FNYEAQ. The V end lost 0 bases, the J end lost 6 bases, and 9 bases lay between the germline ends. CDR3 bases: TGTGCCAGCAGCTTAGCGGGGCAGTCCAATGAGCAGTTCTTC. Translating gives CASSLAGQSNEQFF.

The rearrangement joins TRBV29-1 to TRBJ2-7, with TRBD2 identical over 7 bases. The germline V gene encodes CDR1 SQVTM and CDR2 ANQGSEA. Trimming removed 4 bases from V and 1 base from J; junction bases left unmatched: 7. The CDR3 length is 14 residues. The chain's CDR3 is CSVGARGESYEQYF. DNA for the CDR3: TGCAGCGTTGGGGCCCGGGGGGAATCCTACGAGCAGTACTTC.

The rearrangement links TRBV19 to TRBJ2-7, with TRBD2 matching over 8 bases. CDR1 is LNHDA, CDR2 SQIVND, per germline (reference sequence). The ends lost 1 base at V and 4 bases at J; junction bases unmatched: 12. The CDR3 totals 17 residues. Here the CDR3 reads CASSIVSGVTQVYEQYF. CDR3 bases: TGTGCCAGTAGTATAGTTAGCGGGGTAACACAGGTTTACGAGCAGTACTTC.

J is TRBJ2-1 and V is TRBV11-3; D is perhaps TRBD1 (5 bases). Trimming cost V 4 bases and J 7 bases, with 14 bases left between them. The CDR3 contains 14 residues. CDR1 and CDR2 (germline): SGHNT, YENEEA. Here the CDR3 reads CASSSILSGNEQFF. The CDR3, as DNA: TGTGCCAGCAGCTCAATCCTCTCAGGGAATGAGCAGTTCTTC.

The chain uses TRBV4-2 and TRBJ2-3; unclear D gene. CDR1 LGHNA and CDR2 YNFKEQ come from the germline V gene. The CDR3 runs to 14 residues. The ends were cut back, 0 bases at V and 4 bases at J, with 8 bases in the middle. The CDR3 reads CASSQDSASDTQYF. The CDR3 DNA reads as TGTGCCAGCAGCCAAGATTCGGCATCAGATACGCAGTATTTT.

CDR3 sequence reads: CASSPIRQGSYEQYF. The CDR3 bases are TGTGCCAGCAGCCCCATCCGACAGGGCTCCTACGAGCAGTACTTC. V usage is TRBV28 and J usage is TRBJ2-7; 7 bases map to TRBD1. The ends lost 6 bases at V and 0 bases at J; junction bases unmatched: 8. This CDR3 has 15 amino acids. CDR1 is MDHEN, CDR2 SYDVKM, per germline.

The chain recombines TRBV5-6 with TRBJ2-7; TRBD2 aligns across 10 bases. The CDR3 covers 15 residues. The germline gives CDR1 SGHDT, CDR2 YYEEEE. With V trimmed by 1 base and J by 6 bases, 7 bases remained unmatched. The CDR3 region has the DNA TGTGCCAGCAGCTTGATCACTAGCGGGACCCCCGAGCAGTACTTC. It specifies CASSLITSGTPEQYF. Combining the CDR3 with reference TRBV5-6 and TRBJ2-7 gives the whole variable domain DAGVTQSPTHLIKTRGQQVTLRCSPKSGHDTVSWYQQALGQGPQFIFQYYEEEERQRGNFPDRFSGHQFPNYSSELNVNALLLGDSALYLCASSLITSGTPEQYFGPGTRLTVT.

V usage is TRBV2 and J usage is TRBJ2-5; 9 nucleotides agree with TRBD2. V lost 6 bases and J lost 5; bases outside the gene matches: 10. Looked up from germline, CDR1 is SNHLY and CDR2 is FYNNEI. The CDR3 covers 15 residues. CDR3 protein: CASRPTVAGAETQYF. Written as DNA, the CDR3 is TGTGCCAGCAGGCCAACGGTAGCGGGAGCGGAGACCCAGTACTTC.

The genes are TRBV4-2 and TRBJ2-3, with 9 bases matching TRBD2. Looked up from germline, CDR1 is LGHNA and CDR2 is YNFKEQ. The trim removed 0 bases at V and 5 bases at J, leaving 15 bases unmatched. CDR3 length equals 19 residues. The CDR3 bases are TGTGCCAGCAGCCAAGAAGACTCAAGAGCTAGCGGGGTGGGAGATACGCAGTATTTT. Encoded protein: CASSQEDSRASGVGDTQYF.

The table lists this clone with a count of one. The chain joins TRBV7-6 to TRBJ2-1; 11 nucleotides line up with TRBD1. Germline assignment: CDR1 SGHVS and CDR2 FNYEAQ. V trimming: 0 bases; J trimming: 4 bases; junction bases outside the gene matches: 2. This CDR3 is built from 16 residues. The CDR3 DNA sequence: TGTGCCAGCAGCTTAGCCGGGACAGGGGGTTACAATGAGCAGTTCTTC. It specifies CASSLAGTGGYNEQFF.

The V call is TRBV7-8, the J call TRBJ2-2; no clear D gene. V was clipped by 5 bases and J by 7 bases, with 14 bases between them. Looked up from germline, CDR1 is SGHVS and CDR2 is FQNEAQ. This CDR3 is built from 14 residues. Written as DNA, the CDR3 is TGTGCCAGCAGCCCAAGGGATAGGAACGGGGAGCTGTTTTTT. This gives the protein CASSPRDRNGELFF. Full variable domain (missing parts from reference TRBV7-8 and TRBJ2-2): GAGVSQSPRYKVAKRGQDVALRCDPISGHVSLFWYQQALGQGPEFLTYFQNEAQLDKSGLPSDRFFAERPEGSVSTLKIQRTQQEDSAVYLCASSPRDRNGELFFGEGSRLTVL.

On this clone itself: Compared with germline, one end of the junction differs, possibly owing to a read error. This chain uses TRBV7-7 with TRBJ2-1; D remains ambiguous. There are 13 residues in the CDR3. The germline CDR1 and CDR2 sequences are SSHAT and FNYEAQ (reference sequence). CDR3 in amino acids: CASSLDSGNEQFF. The CDR3 region has the DNA TGTGCTAGCAGCTTAGATTCCGGGAATGAGCAGTTCTTC.

The J gene is TRBJ1-1, the V gene TRBV6-5; D remains ambiguous. Trimming cost V 5 bases and J 3 bases, with 10 bases left between them. This CDR3 region has 13 residues. Germline CDR1 reads MNHEY; CDR2 reads SVGAGI. The CDR3 sequence is CASSPGPDTEAFF. The CDR3, as DNA: TGTGCCAGCAGTCCCGGGCCGGACACTGAAGCTTTCTTT.

The V gene is TRBV6-5, the J gene TRBJ1-5; D gene ambiguous. Germline V gene sequence: CDR1 MNHEY, CDR2 SVGAGI. This CDR3 has 14 amino acids. Between the trimmed V and J ends, which lost 4 bases and 7 bases, there was a span of 14 bases. CDR3 amino acids: CASSSPREEQPQHF. The CDR3 DNA sequence: TGTGCCAGCAGTTCCCCCCGAGAGGAGCAGCCCCAGCATTTT.

The CDR3 DNA reads TGTGCCAGCAGTAGCCCGCAGGGCTCGGGAGGCTACACCTTC. It translates to CASSSPQGSGGYTF. The rearrangement uses TRBV6-5 and TRBJ1-2; tentatively, D is TRBD1 (5 bases). Germline V gene lookup returns CDR1 MNHEY and CDR2 SVGAGI. The CDR3 totals 14 residues. Trimming left V 5 bases short and J 8 bases short, with 18 bases between.

The chain couples TRBV5-8 to TRBJ1-5; no definite D call. The CDR3 has 17 residues. Germline CDR1 and CDR2: SGHTS and YDEGEE. The V and J ends lost 4 bases and 1 base respectively, with 18 bases between them. In DNA, the CDR3 is TGTGCCAGCAGCCTCGATTTCGGGCGTCCGAGCAATCAGCCCCAGCATTTT. Protein sequence: CASSLDFGRPSNQPQHF.

The rearrangement uses TRBV27 and TRBJ2-5; 9 bases match TRBD1. This CDR3 contains 16 residues. Germline CDR1 MNHEY, CDR2 SMNVEV (reference sequence). The V gene end was trimmed by 3 bases and the J gene end by 2 bases; junction bases not matched to a gene: 7. The CDR3 nucleotides read TGTGCCAGCAGTTTTTTCAGACAGGGGGGACAAGAGACCCAGTACTTC. The encoded protein is CASSFFRQGGQETQYF.

The CDR3 nucleotides are TGTGCCAGCAGCTTATCAATGGGACAGGGGGCCAACGTCCTGACTTTC. Encoded protein: CASSLSMGQGANVLTF. This sequence joins TRBV11-2 and TRBJ2-6; 7 bases match TRBD1. V was clipped by 2 bases and J by 4 bases; unmatched bases: 5. The germline V gene encodes CDR1 SGHAT and CDR2 FQNNGV. The CDR3 is 16 amino acids.

This clone was seen a few times. The chain recombines TRBV27 with TRBJ2-5; D gene uncertain. Trimming stripped 3 bases from V and 2 bases from J, with 10 bases between. The germline V gene encodes CDR1 MNHEY and CDR2 SMNVEV (reference sequence). This CDR3 has 14 residues. CDR3 DNA: TGTGCCAGCAGTTTCAGGTTTGGGCAAGAGACCCAGTACTTC. Translated, it gives CASSFRFGQETQYF.

This chain links TRBV4-3 with TRBJ2-5; TRBD1 or TRBD2 may be the D gene (5 bases each). The CDR3 is 14 amino acids. Germline V lookup: CDR1 LGHNA, CDR2 YSLEER. Trimming shortened V by 0 bases and J by 5 bases, and 10 bases separated the two germline ends. The CDR3 region is CASSQDAWGETQYF. The DNA for the CDR3 is TGCGCCAGCAGCCAAGATGCCTGGGGGGAGACCCAGTACTTC.

This clone appeared a few times. The chain has TRBV25-1 and TRBJ1-1; a possible D gene is TRBD1 (5 bases). Trimming cost V 10 bases and J 1 base, with 7 bases left between them. Germline V gene sequence: CDR1 MGHDK, CDR2 SYGVNS. The CDR3 sequence is 11 residues long. The CDR3 DNA reads TGTGCCACTCAGGGGAACACTGAAGCTTTCTTT. This sequence encodes CATQGNTEAFF.

The chain links TRBV19 to TRBJ2-1; 8 bases fit TRBD1. V dropped 6 bases and J dropped 3; count of bases not matched to a gene: 10. Germline V lookup: CDR1 LNHDA, CDR2 SQIVND (reference sequence). The CDR3 has 16 amino acids. This chain's CDR3 is CASRTKTGVDYNEQFF. CDR3 bases: TGTGCCAGTAGAACAAAGACAGGGGTCGACTACAATGAGCAGTTCTTC.